This T cell receptor (beta chain) was obtained from a study of T cell responses to AZD1222 COVID-19 vaccine. Study-wide points: In a largely white British group with more females than males, clonal diversity was possibly underestimated. Unmutated regions of variants are reportedly targeted by nearly half of spike-specific TCRs. Repertoire samples came only from after the peak T cell response. Receipt of two AZD1222 doses was followed by a rise in Spike-specific TCR breadth and depth.

The protocol was immunoSEQ multiplex PCR, while the TCRdb copy is restricted to in-frame clones and leaves out a portion. There are 130,000 or so clones in the sample; about 92% occur only once, and under 2% lies in the top ten. Comments on this clone: Its target is not known.

The CDR3 has 18 amino acids. The sequences come from peripheral blood, collected on day 0 of AZD1222 vaccination. The origin of this receptor is an adult in good health. The gene calls are TRBV21-1 and TRBJ1-2. TRBV21-1 is termed a pseudogene. CDR3 nucleotide sequence: TGTGCCAGCAGCAAAGATGGTGGCAAGACCCTAGCTAACTATGGCTACACCTTC. Translating gives CASSKDGGKTLANYGYTF.